This TCR beta chain was recorded in a study of cytomegalovirus exposure and HLA in healthy donors. Study as a whole: For the roughly 400 genotyped donors, roughly 80% fell within the Caucasian-associated ancestry cluster. General study results and limits: In a later analysis, compared with equally common non-associated chains, HLA-associated beta chains were more expanded. A previous analysis found most TCR beta V segments productive roughly 90% or roughly 30% of the time. V- and J-gene trimming of TCR beta was linked (in a later analysis) to a missense DCLRE1C variant.

The CDR3 totals 15 residues. V was clipped by 4 bases and J by 5 bases, with 15 bases between them. Per germline, CDR1 SGHVS and CDR2 FQNEAQ. Concerning this clone: What it binds is unknown.

PCR primers comprised 60 Vbeta and 13 Jbeta primers. The assay was immunoSEQ multiplex PCR, and TCRdb's table has in-frame clones only and misses some. Of over 65,000 clones listed, 60% to 80% are singletons. What was sequenced was PBMCs. This rearrangement joins TRBV7-8 to TRBJ1-5; a weak D match, TRBD1 (6 bases). The TCR sequence derives from a woman aged 35 to 49 in good health and CMV-seronegative. DNA of the CDR3: TGTGCCAGCAGCTCCCAAGAACAGGGAGATCAGCCCCAGCATTTT. It translates to CASSSQEQGDQPQHF.